Following are 30 T cell receptor beta chains from one sample sequenced in a study of blood T cell repertoires in COVID-19. The table came from immunoSEQ multiplex PCR; TCRdb's copy has only in-frame clones and leaves some out. The data hold 70,000 to 90,000 clones, with 78% observed a single time. Sequences were obtained from peripheral blood. All receptors come from a human donor in a cohort sampled during active COVID-19.

The V call is TRBV29-1, the J call TRBJ2-7; TRBD2 agrees at 8 bases. This CDR3 spans 14 amino acids. V trimming: 1 base; J trimming: 0 bases; junction bases outside the gene matches: 2. Germline V gives CDR1 SQVTM, CDR2 ANQGSEA. The CDR3 here is CSVEGRGDSYEQYF. CDR3 in DNA: TGCAGCGTTGAAGGGCGGGGGGACTCCTACGAGCAGTACTTC.

The V call is TRBV19, the J call TRBJ1-5; D is ambiguous. The CDR3 consists of 11 residues. The germline CDR1 and CDR2 sequences are LNHDA and SQIVND (reference sequence). Trimming left V 3 bases short and J 5 bases short, with 2 bases between. This CDR3 is CASSIYQPQHF. In nucleotides, the CDR3 is TGTGCCAGTAGTATCTATCAGCCCCAGCATTTT.

The chain joins TRBV5-5 to TRBJ1-6, with 8 bases matching TRBD1. CDR1 and CDR2 from the germline V gene are SGHKS and YYEKEE (reference sequence). The V and J ends lost 4 bases and 9 bases, in that order; junction bases with no gene match: 9. The CDR3 covers 15 residues. The CDR3 here is CASSQDRVSTSPLHF. For the CDR3, the DNA is TGTGCCAGCAGCCAGGACAGGGTGAGTACTTCACCCCTCCACTTT.

The genes are TRBV7-6 and TRBJ2-6; D is perhaps TRBD1 (6 bases). Germline-derived CDR1 and CDR2 are SGHVS and FNYEAQ. Trimming cost V 2 bases and J 9 bases, with 14 bases left between them. The CDR3 loop spans 15 amino acids. The CDR3 DNA reads TGTGCCAGCAGCTTAAGGGGGTTTGGTGGCAACGTCCTGACTTTC. The encoded protein is CASSLRGFGGNVLTF.

This clone was seen just once. The chain is built from TRBV9 and TRBJ2-5, with 12 bases fitting TRBD1. The CDR3 spans 15 residues. V dropped 4 bases and J dropped 4; count of bases not matched to a gene: 5. Germline V gene data show CDR1 as SGDLS and CDR2 as YYNGEE. The CDR3 reads CASSPGQGAGETQYF. CDR3 DNA: TGTGCCAGCAGCCCGGGACAGGGGGCCGGAGAGACCCAGTACTTC. Together with reference TRBV9 and TRBJ2-5, the CDR3 gives the full variable domain: DSGVTQTPKHLITATGQRVTLRCSPRSGDLSVYWYQQSLDQGLQFLIQYYNGEERAKGNILERFSAQQFPDLHSELNLSSLELGDSALYFCASSPGQGAGETQYFGPGTRLLVL.

The gene calls are TRBV7-6 and TRBJ1-2, with 9 positions matching TRBD1. Germline CDR1 reads SGHVS; CDR2 reads FNYEAQ. With 2 bases clipped from V and 6 bases from J, the junction kept 4 bases outside the gene matches. The CDR3 sequence is 14 residues long. The CDR3 loop reads CASSLQGQGDGYTF. DNA for the CDR3: TGTGCCAGCAGCTTACAGGGACAGGGTGATGGCTACACCTTC.

The chain couples TRBV30 to TRBJ2-3; D remains ambiguous. The germline V gene encodes CDR1 GTSNPN and CDR2 SVGIG (reference sequence). Trimming shortened V by 2 bases and J by 0 bases, and 6 bases separated the two germline ends. The CDR3 is 13 residues long. The CDR3 DNA follows: TGTGCCTGGAGTAGCTTGAGCACAGATACGCAGTATTTT. Translation gives CAWSSLSTDTQYF.

The rearrangement joins TRBV6-5 to TRBJ2-7; D remains unclear. CDR3 length: 13 amino acids. Germline V gene lookup returns CDR1 MNHEY and CDR2 SVGAGI. The ends were cut back, 7 bases at V and 2 bases at J, with 12 bases in the middle. CDR3 region: CASIRHAAYEQYF. The DNA of the CDR3 is TGTGCCAGCATTCGACATGCTGCCTACGAGCAGTACTTC.

This chain connects TRBV9 to TRBJ1-2, with 12 bases matching TRBD1. The CDR3 consists of 19 residues. CDR1 SGDLS and CDR2 YYNGEE come from the germline V gene. V shed 4 bases, J shed 7 bases, and the junction held 20 bases outside the gene matches. The CDR3 DNA reads as TGTGCCAGCAGCCATCCCTCGTCCCGGGACAGGGGGCGCGGCGGTGGCTACACCTTC. Its protein is CASSHPSSRDRGRGGGYTF. Supplemented by reference TRBV9 and TRBJ1-2, the full variable domain reads DSGVTQTPKHLITATGQRVTLRCSPRSGDLSVYWYQQSLDQGLQFLIQYYNGEERAKGNILERFSAQQFPDLHSELNLSSLELGDSALYFCASSHPSSRDRGRGGGYTFGSGTRLTVV.

This sequence joins TRBV24-1 and TRBJ2-1; TRBD2 matches 9 bases. Germline V gene lookup returns CDR1 KGHDR and CDR2 SFDVKD. The CDR3 runs to 16 residues. V trimming: 3 bases; J trimming: 8 bases; junction bases outside the gene matches: 10. The CDR3 is CATSDPTSGGPHEQFF. The DNA of the CDR3 is TGTGCCACCAGTGATCCGACTAGCGGAGGCCCCCATGAGCAGTTCTTC.

The rearrangement links TRBV13 to TRBJ1-3; a possible D gene is TRBD1 (6 bases). V was cut by 9 bases and J by 0 bases, with 9 bases left in between. The length of the CDR3 is 13 residues. The germline V gene encodes CDR1 PRHDT and CDR2 FYEKMQ (reference sequence). In DNA form, the CDR3 reads TGTGCCAGTCAGACAGGCTCTGGAAACACCATATATTTT. Translation gives CASQTGSGNTIYF.

This clone was detected once. An end of the junction does not agree with germline; a read error may underlie this. The chain is built from TRBV7-9 and TRBJ2-1; 16 nucleotides line up with TRBD2. The germline V gene has CDR1 SEHNR and CDR2 FQNEAQ (reference sequence). The CDR3 covers 18 residues. CDR3 bases: TGTGCCAGCAGCCTAGCCGGGACTAGCGGGAGGGAATACAATGAGCAGTTCTTC. Protein: CASSLAGTSGREYNEQFF.

The V and J genes are TRBV15 and TRBJ2-5; TRBD2 aligns across 10 bases. The CDR3 covers 15 residues. CDR1 is LNHNV and CDR2 is YYDKDF in the germline V gene (reference sequence). The V segment lost 5 bases and the J segment 4 bases; nucleotides outside the gene matches: 7. The CDR3 nucleotides read TGTGCCACCAGCGGCCTAGCGGGAGACCGAGAGACCCAGTACTTC. As protein: CATSGLAGDRETQYF.

The chain employs TRBV4-2 and TRBJ2-5; no firm D call. Looked up from germline, CDR1 is LGHNA and CDR2 is YNFKEQ. The V end was cut by 0 bases, the J end by 3 bases, with 8 bases between. CDR3 length: 14 residues. The CDR3 here is CASSQDLQKETQYF. The CDR3 DNA reads as TGTGCCAGCAGCCAAGATCTGCAGAAAGAGACCCAGTACTTC.

This chain connects TRBV7-8 to TRBJ1-6; maybe TRBD1 (5 bases). V was shortened by 1 base and J by 2 bases, with 12 bases between the two germline ends. The CDR3 extends over 17 amino acids. Per germline, CDR1 SGHVS and CDR2 FQNEAQ. In nucleotides, the CDR3 is TGTGCCAGCAGCTTAGTAGGCAGGGCAACCTATAATTCACCCCTCCACTTT. Translating it yields CASSLVGRATYNSPLHF.

The chain uses TRBV2 and TRBJ1-1; 7 bases align to TRBD1. Germline V gene data show CDR1 as SNHLY and CDR2 as FYNNEI. V lost 5 bases to trimming and J lost 4 bases; unmatched junction nucleotides: 4. The CDR3 runs to 13 residues. The DNA for the CDR3 is TGTGCCAGCAGTCACAGGGGAGGCACTGAAGCTTTCTTT. Translated: CASSHRGGTEAFF.

This chain connects TRBV7-2 to TRBJ1-6; TRBD1 aligns across 9 bases. CDR3 length equals 15 residues. Germline V gives CDR1 SGHTA, CDR2 FQGNSA. With 5 bases clipped from V and 9 bases from J, the junction kept 8 bases outside the gene matches. The CDR3 sequence: CASSLGQGIVSPLHF. For the CDR3, the DNA is TGTGCCAGCAGCCTAGGACAGGGGATTGTTTCACCCCTCCACTTT.

The V gene is TRBV5-1, the J gene TRBJ1-2; D uncertain. The germline V and J ends were trimmed by 4 bases and 8 bases, with 15 bases remaining between them. Germline CDR1 SGHRS, CDR2 YFSETQ. This CDR3 is 13 amino acids long. The DNA of the CDR3 is TGCGCCAGCAGCAGGAGGCCGGGAGGAGGCTACACCTTC. Amino acids: CASSRRPGGGYTF. Full variable domain (rest looked up from reference TRBV5-1 and TRBJ1-2): KAGVTQTPRYLIKTRGQQVTLSCSPISGHRSVSWYQQTPGQGLQFLFEYFSETQRNKGNFPGRFSGRQFSNSRSEMNVSTLELGDSALYLCASSRRPGGGYTFGSGTRLTVV.

The J gene is TRBJ2-7, the V gene TRBV6-6, with TRBD1 matching 9 bases. Unmatched junction bases numbered 12, after V lost 6 bases and J lost 6 bases. Germline V CDR1 and CDR2: MNHNY, SVGAGI (reference sequence). This CDR3 is built from 15 residues. CDR3 residues: CASSTSGTGPGEQYV. DNA of the CDR3: TGTGCCAGCAGCACATCCGGGACAGGGCCCGGCGAGCAGTACGTC.

The V gene is TRBV7-2, the J gene TRBJ1-6; 7 bases agree with TRBD1. Per the germline V gene, CDR1 is SGHTA and CDR2 is FQGNSA. The V segment lost 4 bases and the J segment 10 bases; nucleotides outside the gene matches: 13. This CDR3 spans 16 amino acids. The DNA for the CDR3 is TGTGCCAGCAGCTCTAGACAGGGACGGATTGGATCACCCCTCCACTTT. It codes for CASSSRQGRIGSPLHF. Supplemented by reference TRBV7-2 and TRBJ1-6, the full variable domain reads GAGVSQSPSNKVTEKGKDVELRCDPISGHTALYWYRQSLGQGLEFLIYFQGNSAPDKSGLPSDRFSAERTGGSVSTLTIQRTQQEDSAVYLCASSSRQGRIGSPLHFGNGTRLTVT.

The chain carries TRBV3-1 (or the pseudogene TRBV3-2) and TRBJ2-2; D remains ambiguous. The V end lost 5 bases, the J end lost 5 bases, and 3 bases lay between the germline ends. Germline CDR1 LGHDT, CDR2 YNNKEL (reference sequence). The CDR3 covers 11 residues. CDR3 loop: CASSTTGELFF. DNA for the CDR3: TGTGCCAGCAGCACAACCGGGGAGCTGTTTTTT.

Written as DNA, the CDR3 is TGTGCCAGCAGCTTAGAGGGGGGGAGGATCACCGGGGAGCTGTTTTTT. It codes for CASSLEGGRITGELFF. The rearrangement joins TRBV7-6 to TRBJ2-2, with D tentatively TRBD2 (7 bases). The CDR3 is made up of 16 amino acids. V was pared by 1 base and J by 4 bases, with 13 bases between. Germline loops: CDR1 SGHVS, CDR2 FNYEAQ.

The V gene is TRBV28, the J gene TRBJ1-2; D is perhaps TRBD1 (5 bases). CDR3 length: 14 amino acids. From germline, CDR1 is MDHEN and CDR2 SYDVKM. Trimming removed 5 bases at V and 2 bases at J, with 12 bases between. The CDR3 loop reads CASSGVQGNYGYTF. The CDR3 bases are TGTGCCAGCAGTGGGGTGCAGGGAAACTATGGCTACACCTTC.

V and J are TRBV9 and TRBJ2-7, with 12 bases identical to TRBD1. CDR3 size: 19 residues. Germline V lookup: CDR1 SGDLS, CDR2 YYNGEE. Trimming took 4 bases from V and 2 from J; bases not matched to a gene: 16. CDR3 amino acids: CASSLGTGGGSGFAYEQYF. The DNA for the CDR3 is TGTGCCAGCAGCCTAGGGACAGGGGGCGGGTCCGGTTTCGCCTACGAGCAGTACTTC.

The chain is built from TRBV2 and TRBJ2-1; D is perhaps TRBD2 (6 bases). V was cut by 3 bases and J by 0 bases, with 12 bases left in between. The V gene's germline CDR1 is SNHLY and CDR2 FYNNEI. The CDR3 is made up of 16 amino acids. The CDR3 coding sequence is TGTGCCAGCAGTGATGGGGGACTCTCCTCCTACAATGAGCAGTTCTTC. This encodes CASSDGGLSSYNEQFF.

This chain links TRBV6-6 with TRBJ1-1, with 8 bases aligning to TRBD1. The length of the CDR3 is 14 residues. With V trimmed by 4 bases and J by 6 bases, 7 bases remained unmatched. Germline values: CDR1 MNHNY, CDR2 SVGAGI (reference sequence). The CDR3 loop is CASSSIIRGPEAFF. The CDR3 bases are TGTGCCAGCAGTTCAATTATCAGGGGGCCTGAAGCTTTCTTT.

This rearrangement joins TRBV5-1 to TRBJ2-1; D is possibly TRBD2 (7 bases). Germline V CDR1 and CDR2: SGHRS, YFSETQ. There are 18 residues in the CDR3. The ends were cut back, 4 bases at V and 0 bases at J, with 20 bases in the middle. The CDR3 region is CASSPKERDMSSYNEQFF. CDR3 sequence (DNA): TGCGCCAGCAGCCCTAAGGAGCGGGACATGAGCTCCTACAATGAGCAGTTCTTC. Drawing the rest from reference TRBV5-1 and TRBJ2-1, the complete variable domain is KAGVTQTPRYLIKTRGQQVTLSCSPISGHRSVSWYQQTPGQGLQFLFEYFSETQRNKGNFPGRFSGRQFSNSRSEMNVSTLELGDSALYLCASSPKERDMSSYNEQFFGPGTRLTVL.

The chain links TRBV6-5 to TRBJ2-7, with a weak D call TRBD2 (6 bases). The V and J ends lost 3 bases and 2 bases respectively, with 11 bases between them. This CDR3 is built from 14 residues. CDR1 and CDR2 from the germline V gene are MNHEY and SVGAGI. In nucleotides, the CDR3 is TGTGCCAGCAGTTATATCGGGGGTCCCTACGAGCAGTACTTC. As protein: CASSYIGGPYEQYF.

The chain combines TRBV27 with TRBJ2-5, with TRBD2 identical over 10 bases. Germline lookup yields CDR1 MNHEY and CDR2 SMNVEV (reference sequence). The J segment lost 5 bases and the V segment lost 6 bases, leaving 6 bases of the junction unmatched. The CDR3 contains 14 residues. The CDR3 protein is CASRYTSGVETQYF. The CDR3 DNA follows: TGTGCCAGCAGGTACACTAGCGGGGTTGAGACCCAGTACTTC.

The chain links TRBV27 to TRBJ2-3, with 7 bases identical to TRBD2. J lost 5 bases, V lost 4 bases, and 6 bases had no gene match. Germline CDR1 reads MNHEY; CDR2 reads SMNVEV (reference sequence). This CDR3 is 14 amino acids long. CDR3 DNA sequence: TGTGCCAGCAGTTCCGGACTAGATGTAGATACGCAGTATTTT. Translated: CASSSGLDVDTQYF.